The 25 T cell receptor beta chains below all came from one sample that was sequenced in a study of CD8 T cells in ankylosing spondylitis. TCRdb re-analysed the 5' RACE reads in MiXCR, keeping a single row per CDR3 protein. The table has roughly 200,000 distinct CDR3 sequences, roughly 24% seen once. The sample comprised blood, either unsorted or a sorted T cell fraction (not recorded which). The receptors come from a male donor with ankylosing spondylitis or in good health (not recorded which).

The chain uses TRBV7-2 and TRBJ2-7, with D unclear. CDR1 and CDR2 (germline): SGHTA, FQGNSA. Trimming pared 5 bases from V and 4 bases from J, leaving 15 bases between. The CDR3 consists of 14 residues. CDR3 DNA sequence: TGTGCCAGCAGCGTGGGTCACCAATCATACGAGCAGTACTTC. Translating gives CASSVGHQSYEQYF.

This clonotype has a count of ten or more. The chain recombines TRBV20-1 with TRBJ2-1, with D tentatively TRBD2 (6 bases). The length of the CDR3 is 12 residues. V was clipped by 3 bases and J by 3 bases, with 6 bases between them. Per germline, CDR1 DFQATT and CDR2 SNEGSKA (reference sequence). This chain's CDR3 is CSASGGYNEQFF. CDR3 in DNA: TGCAGTGCTAGCGGGGGCTACAATGAGCAGTTCTTC.

The chain uses TRBV20-1 and TRBJ2-4, with D tentatively TRBD2 (6 bases). The CDR3 runs to 13 residues. Germline V gene lookup returns CDR1 DFQATT and CDR2 SNEGSKA (reference sequence). Trimming took off 3 bases at V and 7 bases at J, with 13 bases between the two ends. CDR3 sequence: CSARGLFGNIQYF. CDR3 nucleotides: TGCAGTGCTAGGGGACTTTTCGGGAACATTCAGTACTTC.

This clonotype was detected many times. The rearrangement links TRBV10-3 to TRBJ2-3; TRBD2 matches 7 bases. The germline gives CDR1 ENHRY, CDR2 SYGVKD. The V and J ends lost 10 bases and 2 bases, in that order; junction bases with no gene match: 12. CDR3 length equals 15 residues. CDR3 sequence: CATTGGSGLTDTQYF. The CDR3 bases are TGTGCCACCACGGGGGGTAGCGGACTCACAGATACGCAGTATTTT.

There are many counts of this clonotype. This chain connects TRBV25-1 to TRBJ1-2, with D hard to call. The length of the CDR3 is 12 residues. Germline V lookup: CDR1 MGHDK, CDR2 SYGVNS. Trimming removed 7 bases at V and 3 bases at J, with 9 bases between. The CDR3 region is CASKRGHYGYTF. The CDR3 nucleotides read TGTGCCAGCAAACGTGGCCACTATGGCTACACCTTC.

This clonotype occurred many times. Here the CDR3 DNA reads TGTGCCAGCAGCCAAGATGACGGGCAAGGCTACACCTTC. This sequence encodes CASSQDDGQGYTF. The chain links TRBV3-1 to TRBJ1-2; D gene unclear. Looked up from germline, CDR1 is LGHDT and CDR2 is YNNKEL (reference sequence). Trimming removed 0 bases at V and 8 bases at J, with 10 bases between. The CDR3 spans 13 residues.

CDR3 residues: CASSLQGADTQYF. CDR3 coding DNA: TGTGCCAGCAGTTTGCAAGGGGCAGATACGCAGTATTTT. This rearrangement joins TRBV5-6 to TRBJ2-3; D is possibly TRBD1 (5 bases). Germline assignment: CDR1 SGHDT and CDR2 YYEEEE. V was clipped by 5 bases and J by 4 bases, with 11 bases between them. The CDR3 runs 13 residues. Variable domain in full (rest from reference TRBV5-6 and TRBJ2-3): DAGVTQSPTHLIKTRGQQVTLRCSPKSGHDTVSWYQQALGQGPQFIFQYYEEEERQRGNFPDRFSGHQFPNYSSELNVNALLLGDSALYLCASSLQGADTQYFGPGTRLTVL.

This sequence joins TRBV6-1 and TRBJ2-5; 8 bases map to TRBD1. The germline gives CDR1 MNHNS, CDR2 SASEGT. This CDR3 has 13 residues. Trimming took 5 bases from V and 4 from J; bases not matched to a gene: 3. The CDR3 region is CASSQTGGETQYF. CDR3 bases: TGTGCCAGCAGTCAAACAGGGGGAGAGACCCAGTACTTC.

This clonotype is medium-sized by share. The J gene is TRBJ2-1, the V gene TRBV12-3 or TRBV12-4; no firm D call. Trimming removed 6 bases at V and 6 bases at J, with 9 bases between. This CDR3 has 12 amino acids. The CDR3 protein is CASSTLFNEQFF. CDR3 DNA sequence: TGTGCCAGCAGCACTCTTTTCAATGAGCAGTTCTTC.

The V gene is TRBV5-1, the J gene TRBJ1-4; D unresolved. CDR3 length: 12 residues. Germline-derived CDR1 and CDR2 are SGHRS and YFSETQ. Between the trimmed V and J ends, which lost 2 bases and 11 bases, there was a span of 10 bases. This CDR3 reads CASSFWGEKLFF. CDR3 in DNA: TGCGCCAGCAGCTTCTGGGGAGAGAAACTGTTTTTT.

The sample holds many counts of this clonotype. This chain connects TRBV5-1 to TRBJ2-6; 9 bases are a match to TRBD1. The CDR3 contains 17 residues. The V gene end was trimmed by 2 bases and the J gene end by 4 bases; junction bases not matched to a gene: 7. Per the germline V gene, CDR1 is SGHRS and CDR2 is YFSETQ. DNA of the CDR3: TGCGCCAGCAGCTTCTCCGGGACAGGGCCGGGGGCCAACGTCCTGACTTTC. Its translation is CASSFSGTGPGANVLTF.

This clonotype was counted ten times or more. The chain carries TRBV27 and TRBJ2-7; maybe TRBD2 (5 bases). CDR1 and CDR2 (germline): MNHEY, SMNVEV (reference sequence). V shed 7 bases and J shed 3 bases, with 22 bases lying between them. The CDR3 sequence is 16 residues long. CDR3 residues: CASKSRRTGIIYEQYF. Here the CDR3 DNA reads TGTGCCAGCAAGAGTCGGCGCACCGGGATTATCTACGAGCAGTACTTC.

In its sample, this clonotype was seen a few times. The V gene is TRBV29-1, the J gene TRBJ1-4, with 8 bases aligning to TRBD1. The V gene's germline CDR1 is SQVTM and CDR2 ANQGSEA. The ends lost 0 bases at V and 8 bases at J; junction bases unmatched: 8. There are 15 residues in the CDR3. The DNA of the CDR3 is TGCAGCGTTGAAGATTACACAGGGGGACGGGAAAAACTGTTTTTT. Protein sequence: CSVEDYTGGREKLFF. Full variable domain (missing parts from reference TRBV29-1 and TRBJ1-4): SAVISQKPSRDICQRGTSLTIQCQVDSQVTMMFWYRQQPGQSLTLIATANQGSEATYESGFVIDKFPISRPNLTFSTLTVSNMSPEDSSIYLCSVEDYTGGREKLFFGSGTQLSVL.

In this sample, this clonotype turned up many times. The chain links TRBV7-9 to TRBJ1-1, with D possibly matching TRBD1 (6 bases). This CDR3 has 16 amino acids. Germline V gives CDR1 SEHNR, CDR2 FQNEAQ (reference sequence). V gave up 0 bases and J gave up 5 bases, with 16 bases separating them. CDR3 coding DNA: TGTGCCAGCAGCTTAGCGAAAACAGGGAGAGGAACTGAAGCTTTCTTT. It encodes CASSLAKTGRGTEAFF.

This clonotype was seen a handful of times. The V call is TRBV5-1, the J call TRBJ2-6; D gene unclear. Germline loops: CDR1 SGHRS, CDR2 YFSETQ. This CDR3 comprises 15 residues. V lost 0 bases and J lost 0, with 4 bases in between. CDR3 protein: CASSLDGSGANVLTF. CDR3 in DNA: TGCGCCAGCAGCTTGGATGGCTCTGGGGCCAACGTCCTGACTTTC.

This clonotype was recorded at least ten times. The chain uses TRBV20-1 and TRBJ1-6; 7 positions agree with TRBD1. The CDR3 spans 16 residues. After removal of 5 bases from V and 0 bases from J, the junction contained 7 bases not matched to a gene. CDR1 DFQATT and CDR2 SNEGSKA come from the germline V gene (reference sequence). CDR3 coding DNA: TGCAGTGCTTGGGACAGTCTGAGCTCCTATAATTCACCCCTCCACTTT. It is translated as CSAWDSLSSYNSPLHF.

This clonotype came up a few times. V is TRBV20-1 and J is TRBJ2-1, with 11 positions matching TRBD2. The trim removed 4 bases at V and 4 bases at J, leaving 3 bases unmatched. Germline V gene sequence: CDR1 DFQATT, CDR2 SNEGSKA (reference sequence). This CDR3 comprises 14 residues. CDR3 sequence (DNA): TGCAGTGCTACGACTAGCGGGAAATACAATGAGCAGTTCTTC. Translated, it gives CSATTSGKYNEQFF.

The rearrangement joins TRBV12-3 or TRBV12-4 to TRBJ1-1; D is undetermined. Trimming pared 9 bases from V and 7 bases from J, leaving 18 bases between. This CDR3 is 13 amino acids long. The CDR3 nucleotides are TGTGCCAGTGCCGACACGGGCCCTATTGAAGCTTTCTTT. It is translated as CASADTGPIEAFF.

This rearrangement joins TRBV3-1 to TRBJ2-7, with D perhaps matching TRBD1 (6 bases). V was clipped by 1 base and J by 2 bases, with 9 bases between them. The germline CDR1 and CDR2 sequences are LGHDT and YNNKEL (reference sequence). This CDR3 is 14 amino acids long. The CDR3 sequence: CASSQVTGTYEQYF. The DNA for the CDR3 is TGTGCCAGCAGCCAAGTTACAGGGACCTACGAGCAGTACTTC.

The chain uses TRBV10-3 and TRBJ2-2; D unclear. The CDR3 covers 15 residues. Deletions cut 4 bases from V and 1 base from J, with 10 bases between. Germline V lookup: CDR1 ENHRY, CDR2 SYGVKD. CDR3 nucleotide sequence: TGTGCCATCAGTGGAGGTTTAGGGAACACCGGGGAGCTGTTTTTT. Amino acid sequence: CAISGGLGNTGELFF.

There are many counts of this clonotype. This sequence joins TRBV6-2 or TRBV6-3 and TRBJ2-5; no clear D. The V gene's germline CDR1 is MNHEY and CDR2 SVGEGT. The CDR3 runs 12 residues. The V end lost 6 bases, the J end lost 5 bases, and 10 bases lay between the germline ends. The CDR3 region is CASSPVEETQYF. The CDR3, as DNA: TGTGCCAGCAGCCCCGTGGAGGAGACCCAGTACTTC.

The sample holds many counts of this clonotype. This chain connects TRBV29-1 to TRBJ2-5; no clear D gene. This CDR3 contains 11 residues. V lost 1 base, J lost 3 bases, and 3 bases lay in between. Germline CDR1 is SQVTM and CDR2 is ANQGSEA. The CDR3 spells CSVEVKETQYF. CDR3 in DNA: TGCAGCGTTGAAGTAAAAGAGACCCAGTACTTC.

This clonotype was counted at least ten times. This sequence joins TRBV29-1 and TRBJ1-2; no reliable D call. The CDR3 is 12 amino acids. The germline gives CDR1 SQVTM, CDR2 ANQGSEA. V lost 4 bases, J lost 2 bases, and 8 bases lay in between. CDR3 protein: CSVVGGNYGYTF. The CDR3 bases are TGCAGCGTTGTTGGAGGGAACTATGGCTACACCTTC.

The V gene is TRBV7-8, the J gene TRBJ2-7; no clear D. V was clipped by 6 bases and J by 2 bases, with 20 bases between them. This CDR3 has 16 amino acids. The V gene's germline CDR1 is SGHVS and CDR2 FQNEAQ. CDR3 nucleotides: TGTGCCAGCAGGGGCATGGATGGTGGTAACCCCTACGAGCAGTACTTC. Protein product: CASRGMDGGNPYEQYF.

This clonotype was detected only a few times. CDR3 in amino acids: CASSLLGARVGANVLTF. CDR3 in DNA: TGTGCCAGCAGCTTATTAGGGGCCCGGGTTGGGGCCAACGTCCTGACTTTC. The chain recombines TRBV7-2 with TRBJ2-6; D is perhaps TRBD1 (5 bases). V gave up 2 bases and J gave up 3 bases, with 14 bases separating them. CDR1 SGHTA and CDR2 FQGNSA come from the germline V gene. This CDR3 spans 17 amino acids.